The following is a TCR beta chain sequence with its context. The CDR3 totals 14 residues. Germline assignment: CDR1 MNHEY and CDR2 SMNVEV (reference sequence). Trimming stripped 3 bases from V and 7 bases from J, with 12 bases between. The data stem from a study of blood T cell repertoires in COVID-19. Study details: COVID-19 samples from acute and convalescent phases originated in the United States, Italy and Spain. PBMCs, B-cell-depleted T cells, or T cells provided the cDNA or gDNA that made up the material.

As handled by the study authors: Quantification of nucleated cells was approximated via reference gene primer amplification. Here immunoSEQ multiplex PCR was the method, and the copy in TCRdb shows in-frame clones only, minus some. The V and J calls and clone size come from that table; D and trimming were worked out from the DNA. In the table there are around 240,000 clones, roughly 80% of which are singletons. Input material: peripheral blood. The chain couples TRBV27 to TRBJ2-2, with D perhaps matching TRBD2 (5 bases). This TCR was sampled from a woman aged 45-60 years with acute or convalescent COVID-19. The CDR3 region has the DNA TGTGCCAGCAGTTTTGAGGCGGGTCACGGGGAGCTGTTTTTT. It encodes CASSFEAGHGELFF.